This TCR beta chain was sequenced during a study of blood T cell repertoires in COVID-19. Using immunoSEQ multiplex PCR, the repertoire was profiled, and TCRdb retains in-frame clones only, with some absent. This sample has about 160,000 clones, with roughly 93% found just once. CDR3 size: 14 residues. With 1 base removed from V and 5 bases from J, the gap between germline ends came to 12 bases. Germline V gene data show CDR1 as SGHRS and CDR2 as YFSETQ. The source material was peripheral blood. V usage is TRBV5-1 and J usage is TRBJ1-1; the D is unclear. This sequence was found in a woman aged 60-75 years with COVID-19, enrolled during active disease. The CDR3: CASSLRSSRTEAFF. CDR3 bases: TGCGCCAGCAGCTTGCGTAGTTCGAGGACTGAAGCTTTCTTT.